This TCR beta chain was captured in a study of T-cell reconstitution after alpha-beta-depleted transplantation in children. Study outcomes and limitations: Some patients' high day-60 TCRbeta diversity was traced to surviving recipient T cells and thymic progenitors. Newly produced T cells mostly provided counts and TCRbeta diversity after one year, as hyperexpanded clones declined.

This clonotype has a count of ten or more. Antigen unknown. From germline, CDR1 is SQVTM and CDR2 ANQGSEA. Trimming removed 4 bases from V and 6 bases from J; junction bases left unmatched: 12. The CDR3 spans 17 residues. Unique molecular identifiers featured in how the TCRbeta library was prepared. TCRdb passed the PCR reads through MiXCR, listing each CDR3 protein once. The sample holds about 110,000 distinct CDR3 sequences; approximately 6.6% are singletons and the top ten take 23%. J is TRBJ2-1 and V is TRBV29-1, with 13 bases identical to TRBD2. The sample was PBMCs, mostly from graft donor cells, taken 360 days after TCRalphabeta/CD19-depleted stem cell transplant. This TCR was sampled from a male patient between 2 and 15 years old who had a stem cell transplant for acute lymphoblastic leukemia, so the T cells may come from the graft donor. Here the CDR3 DNA reads TGCAGCGTTGCCCCCGGGACTAGCGGGGCTCTGGGCAATGAGCAGTTCTTC. It yields the protein CSVAPGTSGALGNEQFF.